Sequencing of this T cell receptor beta chain was carried out in a study of cytomegalovirus exposure and HLA in healthy donors. The study's findings and limits: According to reports, the classifier identified cytomegalovirus status with high specificity and sensitivity.

Germline CDR1 is MGHRA and CDR2 is YSYEKL. The CDR3 has 19 amino acids. V dropped 1 base and J dropped 2; count of bases not matched to a gene: 12. Remarks on this clone: What it binds is unknown.

The PCR used 60 Vbeta and 13 Jbeta primers. TCRdb's table, derived via immunoSEQ multiplex PCR, lists solely in-frame clones and lacks some. The sample gives tens of thousands of clones, 70% to 85% of which show up once; more than 8.5% is in the top ten. The TCR sequence derives from a man aged 35 to 55 in good health and CMV-seropositive. Source material: PBMCs. The rearrangement links TRBV4-1 to TRBJ2-2; 8 bases map to TRBD2. This CDR3 reads CASSQGILRGAINTGELFF. Here the CDR3 DNA reads TGCGCCAGCAGCCAAGGGATTTTGCGGGGGGCCATAAACACCGGGGAGCTGTTTTTT.